The next 19 T cell receptor beta chains were all read from a single sample in a study of T cell repertoires in cytomegalovirus infection. Each CDR3 protein is one row after TCRdb ran MiXCR on the reads. The sample includes 200,000 to 300,000 distinct CDR3 sequences, around an eighth of them seen just once. The sequenced sample was PBMCs. The source of these receptors is a human donor in good health (CMV status not recorded). Some clones in this sample may be carry-over from other donors' samples.

V gene TRBV20-1 combines with J gene TRBJ1-1, with 8 bases that match TRBD1. The CDR3 has 15 residues. The germline CDR1 and CDR2 sequences are DFQATT and SNEGSKA (reference sequence). The J segment lost 1 base and the V segment lost 6 bases, leaving 10 bases of the junction unmatched. This chain's CDR3 is CSARAGQGANTEAFF. The DNA for the CDR3 is TGCAGTGCAAGGGCCGGACAGGGAGCGAACACTGAAGCTTTCTTT.

This clonotype was counted many times. V usage is TRBV7-2 and J usage is TRBJ1-2; 7 bases map to TRBD1. This CDR3 region has 15 residues. With 4 bases clipped from V and 6 bases from J, the junction kept 11 bases outside the gene matches. Germline assignment: CDR1 SGHTA and CDR2 FQGNSA. CDR3: CASSSGQVMMNGYTF. The CDR3 DNA follows: TGTGCCAGCAGCTCCGGACAGGTTATGATGAATGGCTACACCTTC.

Concerning this clonotype itself: Compared with germline, one end of the junction differs, possibly owing to a read error. V is TRBV7-2 and J is TRBJ1-2; no reliable D call. Germline lookup yields CDR1 SGHTA and CDR2 FQGNSA. There are 13 residues in the CDR3. In DNA form, the CDR3 reads TGTGCCAGCAGCTTGGCACTTTCCTATGACTACACCTTC. Protein sequence: CASSLALSYDYTF.

This clonotype has just a few counts. J is TRBJ2-3 and V is TRBV3-1; D is uncertain. The CDR3 spans 15 residues. Germline CDR1 and CDR2: LGHDT and YNNKEL (reference sequence). The V end lost 1 base, the J end lost 1 base, and 9 bases lay between the germline ends. CDR3 region: CASSQAGPGTDTQYF. The CDR3 nucleotides are TGTGCCAGCAGCCAAGCCGGACCCGGCACAGATACGCAGTATTTT.

This clonotype has at least ten counts. CDR3 sequence: CSVANNEQFF. The CDR3 DNA reads TGCAGCGTGGCTAACAATGAGCAGTTCTTC. The V and J genes are TRBV29-1 and TRBJ2-1; D is ambiguous. Germline V gene sequence: CDR1 SQVTM, CDR2 ANQGSEA. The V gene lost 6 bases and the J gene lost 5 bases, with 5 bases spanning the gap. The CDR3 has 10 residues.

This clonotype was recorded many times. The chain links TRBV7-9 to TRBJ1-5; 8 nucleotides align to TRBD1. Trimming took 5 bases from V and 7 from J; bases not matched to a gene: 7. The CDR3 is 14 residues long. The germline V gene has CDR1 SEHNR and CDR2 FQNEAQ (reference sequence). CDR3 DNA: TGTGCCAGCAGCGTACAGGGGGGAGGGCAGCCCCAGCATTTT. This translates into CASSVQGGGQPQHF.

This clonotype was recorded many times. The V and J genes are TRBV28 and TRBJ2-7; 9 bases are a match to TRBD2. The CDR3 length is 16 residues. Germline CDR1 is MDHEN and CDR2 is SYDVKM. V was clipped by 6 bases and J by 0 bases; unmatched bases: 9. CDR3 in amino acids: CASSLLSGRHSYEQYF. The CDR3 DNA follows: TGTGCCAGCAGCCTCCTAAGCGGGAGGCACTCCTACGAGCAGTACTTC.

This clonotype was counted ten times or more. The chain uses TRBV15 and TRBJ2-1; TRBD2 matches at 7 bases. V shed 3 bases, J shed 11 bases, and the junction held 19 bases outside the gene matches. This CDR3 region has 17 residues. The germline CDR1 and CDR2 sequences are LNHNV and YYDKDF (reference sequence). The CDR3 reads CATSSFREALSREKQFF. In nucleotides, the CDR3 is TGTGCCACCAGCAGTTTCCGGGAAGCCCTTTCGCGGGAGAAGCAGTTCTTC.

The table lists this clonotype with many counts. The V gene is TRBV5-1, the J gene TRBJ2-3; the D gene is possibly TRBD2 (6 bases). The germline V and J ends were trimmed by 0 bases and 5 bases, with 13 bases remaining between them. The CDR3 totals 15 residues. Germline values: CDR1 SGHRS, CDR2 YFSETQ. CDR3 DNA sequence: TGCGCCAGCAGCTTGGAAAAGGGAGGAGGAGATACGCAGTATTTT. Translated: CASSLEKGGGDTQYF.

This clonotype was seen a few times. The chain joins TRBV3-1 to TRBJ1-1; 9 bases map to TRBD1. The ends lost 4 bases at V and 1 base at J; junction bases unmatched: 7. CDR1 LGHDT and CDR2 YNNKEL come from the germline V gene (reference sequence). The CDR3 contains 16 residues. Here the CDR3 reads CASSPSGQGTNTEAFF. CDR3 coding DNA: TGTGCCAGCAGCCCCTCGGGACAGGGTACGAACACTGAAGCTTTCTTT. Filled out from reference TRBV3-1 and TRBJ1-1, the complete variable domain reads DTAVSQTPKYLVTQMGNDKSIKCEQNLGHDTMYWYKQDSKKFLKIMFSYNNKELIINETVPNRFSPKSPDKAHLNLHINSLELGDSAVYFCASSPSGQGTNTEAFFGQGTRLTVV.

Many counts were recorded for this clonotype. The chain combines TRBV7-2 with TRBJ1-2; no reliable D call. The CDR3 contains 15 residues. Germline CDR1 and CDR2: SGHTA and FQGNSA. Trimming removed 1 base from V and 5 bases from J, with 14 bases in between. CDR3 coding DNA: TGTGCCAGCAGCTTAGTGCTAGCATTATATTATGGCTACACCTTC. This gives the protein CASSLVLALYYGYTF.

The J gene is TRBJ2-3, the V gene TRBV5-1, with 9 nucleotides matching TRBD1. Germline V lookup: CDR1 SGHRS, CDR2 YFSETQ. This CDR3 has 15 residues. Unmatched junction bases numbered 5, after V lost 1 base and J lost 5 bases. The CDR3, as DNA: TGCGCCAGCAGCTTGTCGGACAGGGGTAAAGATACGCAGTATTTT. This encodes CASSLSDRGKDTQYF.

The V and J genes are TRBV2 and TRBJ1-5; no clear D gene. Germline loops: CDR1 SNHLY, CDR2 FYNNEI. V shed 8 bases and J shed 0 bases, with 11 bases lying between them. The CDR3 has 14 residues. DNA for the CDR3: TGTGCCAGCGCTGTAACAATTAGCAATCAGCCCCAGCATTTT. This codes for CASAVTISNQPQHF.

This clonotype was observed at least ten times. V and J are TRBV7-9 and TRBJ2-7; unclear D gene. V was clipped by 5 bases and J by 0 bases, with 5 bases between them. The CDR3 length is 12 residues. Germline lookup yields CDR1 SEHNR and CDR2 FQNEAQ (reference sequence). The CDR3 here is CASSPTSYEQYF. The DNA of the CDR3 is TGTGCCAGCAGCCCTACCTCCTACGAGCAGTACTTC.

This clonotype was counted at least ten times. This chain uses TRBV12-3 or TRBV12-4 with TRBJ1-1; D is unclear. CDR3 length: 15 amino acids. V was shortened by 4 bases and J by 1 base, with 13 bases between the two germline ends. The CDR3 sequence is CASSSLGQRNTEAFF. The CDR3 nucleotides read TGTGCCAGCAGTTCTTTAGGGCAGAGGAACACTGAAGCTTTCTTT.

At least ten counts were recorded for this clonotype. This chain connects TRBV7-2 to TRBJ2-5; the match to TRBD2 covers 9 bases. The ends lost 0 bases at V and 5 bases at J; junction bases unmatched: 13. CDR1 is SGHTA, CDR2 FQGNSA, per germline. CDR3 size: 18 residues. In DNA, the CDR3 is TGTGCCAGCAGCTTAGCCCAATTTGGCGGGGGGGCCCGGGAGACCCAGTACTTC. Amino acids: CASSLAQFGGGARETQYF.

This clonotype was counted at least ten times. The chain carries TRBV29-1 and TRBJ2-3; TRBD1 agrees at 9 bases. V gave up 5 bases and J gave up 5 bases; unmatched junction bases: 8. The CDR3 spans 14 residues. The germline gives CDR1 SQVTM, CDR2 ANQGSEA. The CDR3, as DNA: TGCAGCGTTCAGGACAGGGGAAGGGGAGATACGCAGTATTTT. Amino acid sequence: CSVQDRGRGDTQYF.

This clonotype was detected many times. V usage is TRBV10-3 and J usage is TRBJ2-2; TRBD1 matches 8 bases. The CDR3 runs 14 residues. V was clipped by 8 bases and J by 4 bases; unmatched bases: 6. Germline V gene lookup returns CDR1 ENHRY and CDR2 SYGVKD. CDR3 loop: CAIGQGAVTGELFF. CDR3 bases: TGTGCCATCGGGCAGGGGGCCGTCACCGGGGAGCTGTTTTTT.

This clonotype was counted between two and nine times. The chain employs TRBV29-1 and TRBJ2-7, with 8 bases lining up with TRBD1. The CDR3 has 13 residues. Germline CDR1 reads SQVTM; CDR2 reads ANQGSEA. Unmatched junction bases numbered 9, after V lost 7 bases and J lost 4 bases. CDR3: CSAKRTGNYEQYF. The CDR3, as DNA: TGCAGCGCTAAAAGGACAGGGAATTACGAGCAGTACTTC.